This entry lists 28 T cell receptor beta chains sequenced from one sample in a study of neurological immune-mediated disorders (dated by TCRdb to the late 2010s). The library relied on 5' RACE. The run used an Illumina HiSeq 2500. In TCRdb, the public reads were trimmed at Q25 with fastp and aligned with MiXCR, with productive beta chains retained. Every entry covers one CDR3 protein and lists the most common genes and DNA from its rows. This sample comprises roughly 80,000 distinct CDR3 sequences, 5% to 6.5% of them detected only once. Jointly, the top ten make up 7.9% of the sample. The meaning of the sample's time point label: longitudinal time-point 2. The sample comprised PBMCs. These receptors were collected from a woman aged 55 to 70 with multiple sclerosis.

The sample holds many counts of this clonotype. The chain links TRBV12-3 or TRBV12-4 to TRBJ1-2, with unresolved D. Between the trimmed V and J ends, which lost 2 bases and 7 bases, there was a span of 14 bases. The CDR3 extends over 14 amino acids. CDR3 sequence (DNA): TGTGCCAGCAGTTTAAGATTGGAGGGTCGTGGCTACACCTTC. It yields the protein CASSLRLEGRGYTF.

In this sample, this clonotype turned up many times. CDR3 bases: TGTGCCAGCAGCCCAATCTTTGGCAACGCGGAGACCCAGTACTTC. Translated: CASSPIFGNAETQYF. The chain links TRBV7-6 to TRBJ2-5, with no clear D. Germline lookup yields CDR1 SGHVS and CDR2 FNYEAQ. V was trimmed by 5 bases and J by 5 bases, leaving 18 bases between them. The CDR3 covers 15 residues.

Ten or more counts support this clonotype. The chain joins TRBV9 to TRBJ2-7; D remains ambiguous. Trimming shortened V by 0 bases and J by 2 bases, and 6 bases separated the two germline ends. This CDR3 has 13 amino acids. Germline lookup yields CDR1 SGDLS and CDR2 YYNGEE. The CDR3 region has the DNA TGTGCCAGCAGCGTAGAAGCAGCCTACGAGCAGTACTTC. The encoded protein is CASSVEAAYEQYF.

This clonotype was seen many times. This chain links TRBV7-8 with TRBJ1-1; the D gene is possibly TRBD1 (6 bases). The CDR3 length is 15 residues. V was trimmed by 2 bases and J by 1 base, leaving 11 bases between them. Germline lookup yields CDR1 SGHVS and CDR2 FQNEAQ. The CDR3 sequence: CASSLSRGRNTEAFF. CDR3 nucleotide sequence: TGTGCCAGCAGCTTATCACGGGGGCGGAACACTGAAGCTTTCTTT.

This clonotype showed up many times. The rearrangement uses TRBV20-1 and TRBJ2-7; D may be TRBD1 (6 bases). The CDR3 is made up of 14 amino acids. V was trimmed by 4 bases and J by 1 base, leaving 14 bases between them. Per the germline V gene, CDR1 is DFQATT and CDR2 is SNEGSKA (reference sequence). CDR3 sequence reads: CSANQGQPSYEQYF. The DNA for the CDR3 is TGCAGTGCTAACCAGGGACAACCGTCCTACGAGCAGTACTTC.

This clonotype showed up just a few times. The chain uses TRBV7-8 and TRBJ1-6; D is unresolved. This CDR3 has 15 residues. Germline CDR1 is SGHVS and CDR2 is FQNEAQ. Trimming pared 5 bases from V and 3 bases from J, leaving 11 bases between. The CDR3 DNA is TGTGCCAGCAGCCCCGGGCGAGGCTATAATTCACCCCTCCACTTT. Translating it yields CASSPGRGYNSPLHF.

Ten or more counts support this clonotype. The rearrangement joins TRBV15 to TRBJ1-4, with D unclear. CDR1 and CDR2 (germline): LNHNV, YYDKDF (reference sequence). Deletions cut 3 bases from V and 0 bases from J, with 5 bases between. CDR3 length: 14 residues. CDR3 coding DNA: TGTGCCACCAGCAGGAGTCCAACTAATGAAAAACTGTTTTTT. This codes for CATSRSPTNEKLFF.

This clonotype was observed at least ten times. The chain carries TRBV28 and TRBJ2-5, with 12 bases identical to TRBD1. CDR1 is MDHEN and CDR2 is SYDVKM in the germline V gene. The junction had 11 bases not matched to a gene; V was cut back by 7 bases and J by 5 bases. The CDR3 sequence is 16 residues long. CDR3 DNA sequence: TGTGCCAGCACCAGCCCCGGGACAGGGGGCAGGGAGACCCAGTACTTC. Its protein is CASTSPGTGGRETQYF.

This clonotype has a count of ten or more. This chain connects TRBV6-5 to TRBJ2-7, with 7 bases fitting TRBD1. The V gene's germline CDR1 is MNHEY and CDR2 SVGAGI. Losses at the gene ends were 8 bases for V and 0 bases for J; bases not matched to a gene: 7. The CDR3 length is 14 residues. The CDR3 sequence is CASRDSQHSYEQYF. CDR3 nucleotide sequence: TGTGCCAGCCGGGACAGCCAACACTCCTACGAGCAGTACTTC.

At least ten counts were recorded for this clonotype. The rearrangement joins TRBV28 to TRBJ1-2; D is possibly TRBD1 (5 bases). The V end lost 2 bases, the J end lost 4 bases, and 11 bases lay between the germline ends. CDR1 MDHEN and CDR2 SYDVKM come from the germline V gene. There are 14 residues in the CDR3. This chain's CDR3 is CASSLIVGPYGYTF. CDR3 sequence (DNA): TGTGCCAGCAGTTTAATTGTGGGGCCCTATGGCTACACCTTC.

The chain is built from TRBV18 and TRBJ1-1, with a possible D match to TRBD1 (6 bases). Looked up from germline, CDR1 is KGHSH and CDR2 is LQKENI. V lost 1 base and J lost 7, with 16 bases in between. The CDR3 extends over 15 amino acids. The CDR3 loop reads CASSPLNSGGYEAFF. The CDR3 region has the DNA TGTGCCAGCTCACCACTTAATTCCGGGGGCTATGAAGCTTTCTTT. Full variable domain (outside the CDR3, taken from reference TRBV18 and TRBJ1-1): NAGVMQNPRHLVRRRGQEARLRCSPMKGHSHVYWYRQLPEEGLKFMVYLQKENIIDESGMPKERFSAEFPKEGPSILRIQQVVRGDSAAYFCASSPLNSGGYEAFFGQGTRLTVV.

Many counts were recorded for this clonotype. V usage is TRBV20-1 and J usage is TRBJ2-4; a weak D match, TRBD1 (6 bases). Deletions cut 5 bases from V and 1 base from J, with 15 bases between. CDR3 length: 15 residues. In germline, CDR1 is DFQATT, CDR2 SNEGSKA (reference sequence). CDR3 sequence (DNA): TGCAGTGCTTTGGACAGCCGTGCTGCCAAAAACATTCAGTACTTC. This gives the protein CSALDSRAAKNIQYF.

The sample holds many counts of this clonotype. The chain has TRBV5-1 and TRBJ2-5, with TRBD2 identical over 7 bases. V lost 0 bases and J lost 2; bases outside the gene matches: 7. In germline, CDR1 is SGHRS, CDR2 YFSETQ. The CDR3 consists of 16 residues. The DNA for the CDR3 is TGCGCCAGCAGCTTGGATATTGCGGGGGAGCAAGAGACCCAGTACTTC. Its protein product is CASSLDIAGEQETQYF.

This clonotype has a count of ten or more. J is TRBJ2-1 and V is TRBV24-1, with 8 bases lining up with TRBD2. Germline loops: CDR1 KGHDR, CDR2 SFDVKD. V lost 4 bases to trimming and J lost 1 base; unmatched junction nucleotides: 5. This CDR3 is built from 16 residues. CDR3 residues: CATSDSLAVSYNEQFF. The CDR3 DNA follows: TGTGCCACCAGTGACTCACTAGCGGTATCCTACAATGAGCAGTTCTTC.

This clonotype was picked up many times. The genes are TRBV3-1 and TRBJ2-7, with D unresolved. The germline CDR1 and CDR2 sequences are LGHDT and YNNKEL (reference sequence). V was cut by 1 base and J by 5 bases, with 6 bases left in between. The length of the CDR3 is 12 residues. CDR3 loop: CASSQVANEQYF. CDR3 in DNA: TGTGCCAGCAGCCAAGTCGCCAACGAGCAGTACTTC.

This clonotype was recorded at least ten times. The genes are TRBV6-5 and TRBJ1-4; D perhaps matches TRBD1 (5 bases). CDR3 length: 15 amino acids. V lost 6 bases to trimming and J lost 11 bases, with 22 bases between them. Germline CDR1 is MNHEY and CDR2 is SVGAGI. Here the CDR3 reads CASSSFVGRDAKLFF. The CDR3 nucleotides are TGTGCCAGCAGCTCTTTCGTAGGTAGGGACGCGAAACTGTTTTTT.

This clonotype was detected many times. The chain employs TRBV5-1 and TRBJ2-1; TRBD2 aligns across 13 bases. The CDR3 runs to 16 residues. CDR1 and CDR2 (germline): SGHRS, YFSETQ. V was pared by 4 bases and J by 8 bases, with 9 bases of the junction left unmatched. CDR3 DNA sequence: TGCGCCAGCAGCGCCGGGACTAGCGGGGTAGGGTATGAGCAGTTCTTC. Amino acids: CASSAGTSGVGYEQFF.

At least ten counts were recorded for this clonotype. The V and J genes are TRBV29-1 and TRBJ2-4, with TRBD1 identical over 10 bases. The germline gives CDR1 SQVTM, CDR2 ANQGSEA. The CDR3 has 13 amino acids. J was trimmed by 6 bases and V by 7 bases; bases with no gene match: 6. This CDR3 reads CSGRQGARNIQYF. Written as DNA, the CDR3 is TGCAGCGGGAGACAGGGGGCACGAAACATTCAGTACTTC.

This clonotype showed up many times. The chain has TRBV7-2 and TRBJ2-7; TRBD1 matches at 8 bases. The CDR3 is made up of 15 amino acids. Unmatched junction bases numbered 5, after V lost 3 bases and J lost 1 base. Germline loops: CDR1 SGHTA, CDR2 FQGNSA. This CDR3 reads CASSFGTGWSYEQYF. In nucleotides, the CDR3 is TGTGCCAGCAGCTTCGGGACAGGCTGGTCCTACGAGCAGTACTTC.

This clonotype appeared many times. The chain is built from TRBV5-1 and TRBJ2-3; D not certain. The germline V gene has CDR1 SGHRS and CDR2 YFSETQ. The V end was cut by 2 bases, the J end by 5 bases, with 9 bases between. CDR3 length: 13 amino acids. This CDR3 is CASSLPQLDTQYF. CDR3 coding DNA: TGCGCCAGCAGCTTACCACAGCTAGATACGCAGTATTTT. The complete variable domain, with remaining parts taken from reference TRBV5-1 and TRBJ2-3, reads KAGVTQTPRYLIKTRGQQVTLSCSPISGHRSVSWYQQTPGQGLQFLFEYFSETQRNKGNFPGRFSGRQFSNSRSEMNVSTLELGDSALYLCASSLPQLDTQYFGPGTRLTVL.

This clonotype was detected many times. The chain uses TRBV7-2 and TRBJ2-5; D is uncertain. The V gene's germline CDR1 is SGHTA and CDR2 FQGNSA. CDR3 length: 14 residues. V lost 5 bases, J lost 5 bases, and 15 bases lay in between. The CDR3 sequence is CASSAIMVGETQYF. As DNA, the CDR3 is TGTGCCAGCAGCGCAATCATGGTCGGGGAGACCCAGTACTTC. The whole variable domain, filled in from reference TRBV7-2 and TRBJ2-5, reads GAGVSQSPSNKVTEKGKDVELRCDPISGHTALYWYRQSLGQGLEFLIYFQGNSAPDKSGLPSDRFSAERTGGSVSTLTIQRTQQEDSAVYLCASSAIMVGETQYFGPGTRLLVL.

This clonotype has a count of ten or more. This rearrangement joins TRBV5-5 to TRBJ2-7; either TRBD1 or TRBD2 may supply D (5 bases each). Trimming removed 4 bases at V and 6 bases at J, with 11 bases between. This CDR3 comprises 12 residues. The germline V gene encodes CDR1 SGHKS and CDR2 YYEKEE (reference sequence). This chain's CDR3 is CASSLEGFEQYF. In DNA, the CDR3 is TGTGCCAGCAGCCTTGAGGGGTTCGAGCAGTACTTC.

This clonotype was counted many times. The V call is TRBV7-6, the J call TRBJ1-1, with D perhaps TRBD1 (5 bases). Trimming took 4 bases from V and 5 from J, leaving 8 bases between them. The length of the CDR3 is 12 residues. Germline V lookup: CDR1 SGHVS, CDR2 FNYEAQ. CDR3 DNA: TGTGCCAGCAGCTCCCGGGGGACTGAAGCTTTCTTT. It translates to CASSSRGTEAFF.

This clonotype was seen ten or more times. V and J are TRBV6-5 and TRBJ1-1; D remains ambiguous. The CDR3 is 12 amino acids. Trimming pared 5 bases from V and 4 bases from J, leaving 8 bases between. Germline V gene lookup returns CDR1 MNHEY and CDR2 SVGAGI. CDR3 amino acids: CASSLLGTEAFF. The CDR3 DNA reads TGTGCCAGCAGTCTCCTGGGCACTGAAGCTTTCTTT.

In its sample, this clonotype was seen many times. The chain uses TRBV25-1 and TRBJ2-7; D is perhaps TRBD2 (5 bases). Germline assignment: CDR1 MGHDK and CDR2 SYGVNS. This CDR3 has 15 residues. The germline V and J ends were trimmed by 1 base and 5 bases, with 15 bases remaining between them. The CDR3 sequence is CASSEFPGFVDEQYF. CDR3 in DNA: TGTGCCAGCAGTGAATTCCCGGGATTCGTCGACGAGCAGTACTTC.

At least ten counts were recorded for this clonotype. The CDR3 protein is CASSLARGNEQFF. CDR3 sequence (DNA): TGCGCCAGCAGCTTGGCTCGCGGCAATGAGCAGTTCTTC. This chain connects TRBV5-1 to TRBJ2-1; D is ambiguous. The CDR3 is 13 residues long. Germline V gene lookup returns CDR1 SGHRS and CDR2 YFSETQ. Trimming took off 0 bases at V and 6 bases at J, with 7 bases between the two ends.

This clonotype appeared many times. The gene calls are TRBV29-1 and TRBJ2-2; TRBD1 matches 7 bases. Germline CDR1 reads SQVTM; CDR2 reads ANQGSEA. This CDR3 has 13 amino acids. V gave up 7 bases and J gave up 7 bases; unmatched junction bases: 9. CDR3 bases: TGCAGCGCCCGGACAGGTTGGGTCGGGGAGCTGTTTTTT. Translating it yields CSARTGWVGELFF.

Many counts were recorded for this clonotype. The chain uses TRBV6-5 and TRBJ1-1, with a tentative D call TRBD1 (5 bases). V was trimmed by 6 bases and J by 3 bases, leaving 14 bases between them. CDR1 is MNHEY and CDR2 is SVGAGI in the germline V gene. The CDR3 has 14 amino acids. The CDR3, as DNA: TGTGCCAGCAGCCGGGACTATGGGGACACTGAAGCTTTCTTT. Translation: CASSRDYGDTEAFF.